The clone carrying this T cell receptor (beta chain) has a count of ten or more. The CDR3 end is not reached by the read, which stops 3 residues before it; the germline J gene fills it in. Patients and controls were mostly of Caucasian heritage. The CDR3 length is 17 residues. CDR1 and CDR2 (germline): LGHNA, YNFKEQ. The V and J ends lost 0 bases and 4 bases respectively, with 15 bases between them. The data were obtained in a study of T cell clonality in common variable immunodeficiency. Method: immunoSEQ multiplex PCR; TCRdb's copy keeps in-frame clones and lacks some. The sample includes some 28,000 clones, none of them occurring once.

The TCR comes from a person aged 18-70 years in good health. V is TRBV4-2 and J is TRBJ2-2; D not resolved. Sequenced material: peripheral blood mononuclear cells. Here the CDR3 reads CASSQDGSGRSTGELFF. CDR3 bases read: TGTGCCAGCAGCCAAGACGGCAGTGGGCGCTCCACCGGGGAG.